The rows below give T cell receptor beta chains drawn from one sample of a study of CD8 T cells in ankylosing spondylitis. TCRdb fed the 5' RACE reads into MiXCR, producing one record per CDR3 protein. This sample has approximately 220,000 distinct CDR3 sequences, with roughly a tenth found just once. The sample consisted of blood, either unsorted or a sorted T cell fraction (not recorded which). All receptors come from a male donor with ankylosing spondylitis or in good health (not recorded which). Both conserved end residues are part of each CDR3. The order of the fields is V gene, CDR3 length, clone size, J gene, D gene, CDR3 protein, CDR3 DNA. D genes are given only for firm matches. Where a row states a size, it is once, few, many or the class of an expanded clone; other rows omit it.

TRBV30	11	few	TRBJ2-3	TRBD1	CAWSVGQVYDF	TGTGCCTGGAGTGTCGGACAGGTTTATGATTTT
TRBV9	15	many	TRBJ2-7	TRBD1	CASSPSDRAPYEQYF	TGTGCCAGCAGCCCTTCGGACAGGGCCCCCTACGAGCAGTACTTC
TRBV20-1	17	.	TRBJ2-2	TRBD1	CSAPDRGCGSNTGELFF	TGCAGTGCTCCGGACAGGGGGTGTGGCTCGAACACCGGGGAGCTGTTTTTT
TRBV29-1	15	many	TRBJ1-1	.	CSVEPGQGRSTEAFF	TGCAGCGTTGAGCCCGGCCAGGGACGAAGCACTGAAGCTTTCTTT
TRBV3-1	16	many	TRBJ2-1	TRBD1	CASSQGPGQGYNEQFF	TGTGCCAGCAGCCAAGGACCGGGACAGGGGTACAATGAGCAGTTCTTC
TRBV20-1	18	.	TRBJ1-5	.	CSAGDKGGLGTDNQPQHF	TGCAGTGCTGGTGACAAAGGCGGGCTGGGGACTGACAATCAGCCCCAGCATTTT
TRBV5-1	14	many	TRBJ1-4	.	CASSLAGSGEKLFF	TGCGCCAGCAGCTTAGCGGGGTCCGGCGAAAAACTGTTTTTT
TRBV12-3/TRBV12-4	14	many	TRBJ2-3	.	CASSLLGSSDTQYF	TGTGCCAGCAGTTTATTGGGTTCGTCAGATACGCAGTATTTT
TRBV20-1	16	once	TRBJ2-2	TRBD2	CSAPDASGGAPGELFF	TGCAGTGCTCCGGACGCTAGCGGGGGGGCACCCGGGGAGCTGTTTTTT
TRBV12-3/TRBV12-4	15	.	TRBJ1-2	.	CASSSQVTVFQPYTF	TGTGCCAGCAGCTCTCAAGTGACAGTTTTCCAGCCCTACACCTTC
TRBV27	14	many	TRBJ2-7	.	CASSPSDSSYEQYF	TGTGCCAGCAGCCCATCTGACAGCTCCTACGAGCAGTACTTC
TRBV20-1	18	few	TRBJ2-1	TRBD2	CSARTSSGGTLAYNEQFF	TGCAGTGCTAGAACATCTAGCGGGGGGACCCTAGCGTACAATGAGCAGTTCTTC
TRBV10-3	15	many	TRBJ2-7	.	CAISESSGLSGEQYF	TGTGCCATCAGTGAGTCGTCGGGTCTCTCGGGCGAGCAGTACTTC
TRBV12-3/TRBV12-4	14	many	TRBJ2-7	.	CASTLGPFTDEQYF	TGTGCCAGCACCTTAGGTCCTTTTACTGACGAGCAGTACTTC
TRBV24-1	14	many	TRBJ2-7	.	CATSRGTGTYEQYF	TGTGCCACCAGCCGAGGGACTGGGACCTACGAGCAGTACTTC
TRBV10-3	14	.	TRBJ2-3	.	CAINPGLLTDTQYF	TGTGCCATCAACCCGGGACTTCTCACAGATACGCAGTATTTT
TRBV29-1	14	many	TRBJ1-1	.	CSVELGRRGEEAFF	TGCAGCGTTGAATTAGGGCGAAGAGGGGAGGAAGCTTTCTTT
TRBV5-1	14	.	TRBJ2-6	.	CASSGGQAANVLTF	TGCGCCAGCAGCGGGGGACAAGCGGCCAACGTCCTGACTTTC
TRBV28	13	few	TRBJ1-2	.	CASRKQGSSGYTF	TGTGCCAGCAGGAAACAGGGATCCTCTGGCTACACCTTC
TRBV11-1	15	many	TRBJ1-2	.	CASSSKDGNDYGYTF	TGTGCCAGCAGCTCGAAGGACGGGAATGACTATGGCTACACCTTC
TRBV28	15	.	TRBJ2-7	.	CASSLWAGPSYEQYF	TGTGCCAGCAGTTTATGGGCAGGGCCCTCCTACGAGCAGTACTTC
TRBV15	15	many	TRBJ1-2	.	CATSRESSILYGYTF	TGTGCCACCAGCAGAGAATCCTCAATACTCTATGGCTACACCTTC
TRBV5-6	12	.	TRBJ2-5	.	CASSLVFGPPDF	TGTGCCAGCAGCTTGGTTTTCGGACCGCCGGACTTC
TRBV5-1	14	many	TRBJ1-6	.	CASSFDGYNSPLHF	TGCGCCAGCAGCTTCGACGGATATAATTCACCCCTCCACTTT
TRBV7-3	15	many	TRBJ2-4	TRBD2	CASSSSGLAENIQYF	TGTGCCAGCAGCTCCTCGGGACTAGCTGAAAACATTCAGTACTTC
TRBV24-1	15	many	TRBJ1-5	.	CATSDLNGGSQPQHF	TGTGCCACCAGTGATTTGAACGGGGGGAGTCAGCCCCAGCATTTT
TRBV7-2	14	.	TRBJ2-5	.	CASSLGVDGETQYF	TGTGCCAGCAGCTTGGGTGTAGACGGGGAGACCCAGTACTTC
TRBV2	14	few	TRBJ2-5	.	CASRIGTAQETQYF	TGTGCCAGCAGAATCGGGACGGCCCAAGAGACCCAGTACTTC
TRBV20-1	14	many	TRBJ2-1	TRBD2	CSAILAGGHNEQFF	TGCAGTGCTATCCTAGCGGGGGGCCACAATGAGCAGTTCTTC
TRBV9	13	many	TRBJ2-1	.	CASSGGSYNEQFF	TGTGCCAGCAGCGGGGGCTCCTACAATGAGCAGTTCTTC
TRBV6-5	16	many	TRBJ2-2	.	CASSTGYSAVSGELFF	TGTGCCAGCAGTACCGGGTATTCAGCAGTCTCCGGGGAGCTGTTTTTT